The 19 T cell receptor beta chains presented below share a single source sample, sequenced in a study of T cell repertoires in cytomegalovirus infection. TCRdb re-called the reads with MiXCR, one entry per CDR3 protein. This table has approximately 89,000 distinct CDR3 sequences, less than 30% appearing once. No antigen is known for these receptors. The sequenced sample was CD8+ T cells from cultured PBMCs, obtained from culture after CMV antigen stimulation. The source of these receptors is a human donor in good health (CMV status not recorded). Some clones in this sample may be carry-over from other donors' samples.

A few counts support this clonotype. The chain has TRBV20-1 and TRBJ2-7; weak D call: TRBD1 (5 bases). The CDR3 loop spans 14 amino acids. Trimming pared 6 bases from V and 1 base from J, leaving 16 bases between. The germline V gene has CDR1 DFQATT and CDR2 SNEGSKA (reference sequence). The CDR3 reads CSATDSFRSYEQYF. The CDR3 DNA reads TGCAGTGCAACTGACAGTTTTCGATCCTACGAGCAGTACTTC.

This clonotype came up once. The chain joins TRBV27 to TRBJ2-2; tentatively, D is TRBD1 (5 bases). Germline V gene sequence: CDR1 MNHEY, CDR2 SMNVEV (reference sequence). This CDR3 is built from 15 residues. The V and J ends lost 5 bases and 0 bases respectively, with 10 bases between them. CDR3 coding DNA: TGTGCCAGCAGTCCGTTACAGGCGAACACCGGGGAGCTGTTTTTT. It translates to CASSPLQANTGELFF.

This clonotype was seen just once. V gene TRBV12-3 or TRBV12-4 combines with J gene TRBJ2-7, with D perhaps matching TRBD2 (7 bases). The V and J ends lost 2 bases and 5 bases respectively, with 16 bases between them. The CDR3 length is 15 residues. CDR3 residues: CASSLRGGGVDEQYF. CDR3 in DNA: TGTGCCAGCAGTTTACGAGGCGGGGGCGTCGACGAGCAGTACTTC.

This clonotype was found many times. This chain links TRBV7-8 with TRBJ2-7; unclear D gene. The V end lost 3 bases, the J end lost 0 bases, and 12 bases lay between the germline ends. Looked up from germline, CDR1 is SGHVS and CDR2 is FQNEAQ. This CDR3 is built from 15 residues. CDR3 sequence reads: CASSFAIPASYEQYF. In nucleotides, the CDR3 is TGTGCCAGCAGCTTCGCTATCCCAGCCTCCTACGAGCAGTACTTC.

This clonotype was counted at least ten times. CDR3 region: CASSPPAGGVGIQYF. The CDR3 nucleotides are TGTGCCAGCTCACCACCGGCGGGGGGGGTCGGCATTCAGTACTTC. The chain links TRBV18 to TRBJ2-4; 9 positions match TRBD2. The CDR3 covers 15 residues. Germline CDR1 is KGHSH and CDR2 is LQKENI. With 0 bases clipped from V and 9 bases from J, the junction kept 6 bases outside the gene matches.

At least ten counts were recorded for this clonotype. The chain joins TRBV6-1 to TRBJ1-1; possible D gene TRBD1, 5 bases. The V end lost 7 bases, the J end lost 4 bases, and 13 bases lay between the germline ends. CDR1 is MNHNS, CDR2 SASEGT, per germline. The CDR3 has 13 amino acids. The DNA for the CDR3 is TGTGCCAGCACTCCGTGGGGGATCACTGAAGCTTTCTTT. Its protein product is CASTPWGITEAFF.

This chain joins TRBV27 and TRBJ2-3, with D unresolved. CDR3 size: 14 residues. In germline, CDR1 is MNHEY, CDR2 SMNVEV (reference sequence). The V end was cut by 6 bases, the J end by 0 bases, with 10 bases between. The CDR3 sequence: CASRGFPSTDTQYF. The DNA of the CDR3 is TGTGCCAGCAGAGGGTTCCCTAGCACAGATACGCAGTATTTT.

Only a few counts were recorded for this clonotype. The CDR3, as DNA: TGTGCCAGCACCCCCACCGGGACAGCGACCAATGAGCAGTTCTTC. The encoded protein is CASTPTGTATNEQFF. The chain links TRBV12-3 or TRBV12-4 to TRBJ2-1, with 7 bases identical to TRBD1. This CDR3 region has 15 residues. Trimming removed 7 bases from V and 6 bases from J; junction bases left unmatched: 12.

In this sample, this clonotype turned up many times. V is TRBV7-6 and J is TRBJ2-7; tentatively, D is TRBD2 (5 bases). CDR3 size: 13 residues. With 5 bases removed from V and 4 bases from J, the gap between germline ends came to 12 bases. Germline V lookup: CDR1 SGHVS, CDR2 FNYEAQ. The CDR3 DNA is TGTGCCAGCAGCCTTACTGAGGGTTACGAGCAGTACTTC. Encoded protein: CASSLTEGYEQYF.

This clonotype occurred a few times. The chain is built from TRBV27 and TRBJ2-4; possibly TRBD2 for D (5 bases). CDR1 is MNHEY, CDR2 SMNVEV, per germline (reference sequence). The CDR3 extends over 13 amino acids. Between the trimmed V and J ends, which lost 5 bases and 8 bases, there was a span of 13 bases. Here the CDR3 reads CASSDTSLDIQYF. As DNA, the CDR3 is TGTGCCAGCAGTGACACTAGTTTGGACATTCAGTACTTC.

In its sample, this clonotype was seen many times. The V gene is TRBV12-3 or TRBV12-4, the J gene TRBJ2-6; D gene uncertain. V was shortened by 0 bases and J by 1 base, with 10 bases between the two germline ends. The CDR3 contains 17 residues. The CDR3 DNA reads TGTGCCAGCAGTTTAGCGAACAGTCCATCTGGGGCCAACGTCCTGACTTTC. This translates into CASSLANSPSGANVLTF.

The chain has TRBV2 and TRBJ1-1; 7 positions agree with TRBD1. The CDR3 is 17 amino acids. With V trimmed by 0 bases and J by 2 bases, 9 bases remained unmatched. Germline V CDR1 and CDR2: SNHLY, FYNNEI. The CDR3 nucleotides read TGTGCCAGCAGTGAAGCGCTACCAGGGGGACTTAACACTGAAGCTTTCTTT. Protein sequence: CASSEALPGGLNTEAFF.

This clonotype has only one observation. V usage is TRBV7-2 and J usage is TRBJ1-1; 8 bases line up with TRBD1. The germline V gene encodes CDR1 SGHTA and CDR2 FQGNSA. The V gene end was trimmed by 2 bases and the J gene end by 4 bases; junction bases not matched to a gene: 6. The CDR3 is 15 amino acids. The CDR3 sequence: CASSLRFTGGTEAFF. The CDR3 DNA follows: TGTGCCAGCAGCTTAAGGTTCACAGGGGGCACTGAAGCTTTCTTT.

The CDR3 DNA sequence: TGTGCCAGCAGCTTAGAAGGCGGGGCGCCGGGGACCCAGTACTTC. Protein product: CASSLEGGAPGTQYF. The rearrangement joins TRBV7-6 to TRBJ2-5; weak D call: TRBD2 (6 bases). The CDR3 is 15 residues long. V lost 1 base and J 7 bases, leaving 16 bases between the germline ends. Per the germline V gene, CDR1 is SGHVS and CDR2 is FNYEAQ.

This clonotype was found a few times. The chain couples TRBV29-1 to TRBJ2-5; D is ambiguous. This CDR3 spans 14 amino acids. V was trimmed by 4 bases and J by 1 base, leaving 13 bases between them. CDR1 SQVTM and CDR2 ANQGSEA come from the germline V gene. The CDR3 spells CSVVFRSGQETQYF. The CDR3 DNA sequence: TGCAGCGTTGTTTTCCGGTCAGGCCAAGAGACCCAGTACTTC.

The CDR3 DNA sequence: TGCGCCAGCAGCCAGGAAAGGGCGGGTAATGAGCAGTTCTTC. Translating it yields CASSQERAGNEQFF. J is TRBJ2-1 and V is TRBV4-1; TRBD2 might be the D (5 bases). Germline CDR1 reads MGHRA; CDR2 reads YSYEKL. The CDR3 is made up of 14 amino acids. Trimming removed 3 bases at V and 7 bases at J, with 13 bases between.

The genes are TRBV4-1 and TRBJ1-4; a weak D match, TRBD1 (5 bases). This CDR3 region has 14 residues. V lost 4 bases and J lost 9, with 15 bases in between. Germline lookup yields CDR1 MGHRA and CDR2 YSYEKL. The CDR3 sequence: CASSPEGRGKKLFF. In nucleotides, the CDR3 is TGCGCCAGCAGCCCCGAGGGAAGGGGTAAAAAACTGTTTTTT.

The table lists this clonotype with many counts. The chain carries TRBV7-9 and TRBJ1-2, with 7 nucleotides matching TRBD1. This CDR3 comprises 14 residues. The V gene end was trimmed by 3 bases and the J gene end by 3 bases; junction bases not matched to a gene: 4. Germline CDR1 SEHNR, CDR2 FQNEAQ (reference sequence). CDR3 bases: TGTGCCAGCAGCTTTTCTCAGGGGGACTATGGCTACACCTTC. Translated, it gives CASSFSQGDYGYTF.

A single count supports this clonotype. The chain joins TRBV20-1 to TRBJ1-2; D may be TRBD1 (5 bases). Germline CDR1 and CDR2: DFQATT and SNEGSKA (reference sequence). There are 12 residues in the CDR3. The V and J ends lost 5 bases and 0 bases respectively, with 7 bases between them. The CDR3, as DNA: TGCAGTGCTGGGACGGCTAACTATGGCTACACCTTC. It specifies CSAGTANYGYTF.